What follows describes a single T cell receptor (beta chain). Its antigen is not yet known. Nothing much larger sits one base from this clone, and base qualities are not available. These data originate in a study of cytomegalovirus exposure and HLA in healthy donors (dated by TCRdb to the late 2010s). Regarding the study in general: An earlier analysis of 587 of the donors reported about 260 Gb of sequence data and 117 million unique TCR beta sequences obtained from about 200 million T cells. About 300 gigabases of sequencing data and tens of millions of unique TCR sequences were included in an early release covering roughly 700 HLA-typed donors. Among the roughly 400 genotyped donors, roughly 80% belonged to the genetic ancestry cluster associated with self-reported Caucasian donors. Among some 400 genotyped donors of the cohort, an average of about 240,000 unique TCR beta nucleotide sequences was sequenced per donor, of which approximately 18% were non-productive. An earlier analysis of 587 of the donors used high-throughput TCR beta sequencing to judge whether each TCR beta V gene segment behaved as functional or pseudogenic. High-throughput TCR immunosequencing, statistical association of individual TCRs with disease status, and machine learning were combined to predict cytomegalovirus infection status. Four to six DR-DQ haplotypes were handled as single units for association and clustering, since linkage in the cohort was strong. Along with the roughly 710-subject first cohort, a separate validation cohort of over 90 different subjects was used. The study aimed to test whether signatures of past pathogen exposure could be identified by cataloging public T cell receptors. Every repertoire in the discovery cohort had been generated on one and the same sequencing platform. A later genetic analysis took genome-wide SNP genotypes for about 65% of the 666 donors and used that subset as a discovery cohort. The later analysis used no new phenotypic data to find candidate immune exposures, relying instead on TCR beta sequences and their occurrence across donors. Donor age, sex, ethnicity and CMV serostatus were compiled together with the repertoire data. Typing coverage varied by locus: roughly 629-630 donors for A, B, C, DRB1 and DQB1; 522 for DQA1; more than 600 for DPA1; approximately 490 for DPB1. The T cell repertoires of roughly 660 subjects were profiled by immunosequencing and related to cytomegalovirus serostatus. A later analysis re-examined previously published TCR beta repertoires from hundreds of donors and added high-resolution HLA genotyping to investigate patterns of TCR occurrence. Both class I and class II loci were covered by HLA typing, at four-digit resolution.

The research as a whole found: According to a later analysis, parvovirus B19, influenza, CMV and Epstein-Barr virus appeared linked to several top co-occurrence clusters. A few of the identified cytomegalovirus-associated TCR beta chains were confirmed in vitro to be specific for cytomegalovirus antigens. A total of some 180 TCR beta chains were listed by the study as associated with cytomegalovirus. A later genetic analysis associated a missense DCLRE1C variant with V-gene and J-gene trimming of TCR beta chains, and an independent cohort replicated the association. An earlier analysis of approximately 540 of the donors showed that most TCR beta V segments appeared in productive rearrangements either about 90% or about 30% of the time, which broadly matched IMGT annotations. In a later analysis, TCR association rates were found to vary across HLA loci, with the most associated TCRs seen for DRB1 alleles and the fewest for HLA-C alleles. A group of highly shared sequence variants was considered likely to be a technical artifact of the sequencing pipeline. In a later analysis, about 17,000 TCR beta sequences were associated with specific HLA alleles at a false discovery rate of 0.05. Presence/absence analyses assumed roughly uniform sequencing depth across donors, an assumption that may not hold. In a later analysis, most CMV-associated TCR beta chains were found to appear HLA-restricted, with HLA associations seemingly driven largely by CMV exposure. Because counts were too low, roughly 17 rarely observed V segments, including chromosome 9 orphons, were left out of the earlier analysis of 587 of the donors. The authors suggested that the approach could potentially be extended to other disease states and immunological phenotypes. A further reported finding was that TCR beta sequences accurately predicted the HLA-A and HLA-B alleles for most subjects in the first cohort. According to a later genetic analysis, donors in an Asian-associated ancestry cluster had fewer N-insertions in productive TCRs than the approximately 610-donor mean. The only immune exposure information available for the cohort was CMV serostatus. Only TCR beta chains were sequenced in this cohort, and the absence of alpha or paired-chain data limited detectable features. Correlated functional status among segregating V segments might reflect linkage disequilibrium, but an unknown experimental factor could not be ruled out. A later analysis found that HLA-associated TCR beta chains were more clonally expanded and had lower generation probabilities than equally common non-associated chains. The classifier was reported to diagnose cytomegalovirus status with high specificity and sensitivity in both the original and validation cohorts. Strong co-occurrence of HLA alleles, especially DR and DQ, made assigning TCR associations to individual alleles difficult. Across donors, most TCR sequences were observed very rarely, whereas some public TCRs were present in many individuals. Because some donors lacked HLA typing at each locus, the association tests relied only on the typed subset.

In total, 630 or so healthy bone marrow donors made up the cohort. At the time of sampling, all cohort members were nominally healthy, though unrecorded immune exposures were likely present. The donor tested CMV seronegative and was one of the 352 seronegative cohort members. A peripheral blood sample was collected from each donor, and TCR beta sequencing was performed on peripheral blood mononuclear cells. Genomic DNA was extracted from the blood cell samples with the Qiagen DNeasy Blood Extraction Kit. The library was built by means of the immunoSEQ multiplex PCR assay. The multiplex PCR relied on a mix of 60 forward primers for TCR Vbeta segments and 13 reverse primers for TCR Jbeta segments. A multiplex PCR assay on genomic DNA amplified the CDR3 region of rearranged TCR beta genes. On the Illumina HiSeq System, the amplified TCR beta libraries were sequenced as 87-base-pair reads. Processing in the source paper ran as follows. Across the 700 or so repertoires, a later analysis counted around 80 million unique TCR beta chains, roughly 11 million of which were shared by at least two donors. Raw reads were error-corrected and collapsed into unique sequences by a nearest-neighbor algorithm in which closely related sequences were merged to remove PCR and sequencing errors. CDR3 sequences were aligned to IMGT reference sequences to assign V, D and J gene segments. For a sequence to be retained, a match of at least six nucleotides to both a V gene segment and a J gene segment was required. A rearrangement counted as productive if the CDR3 had no stop codons and remained in frame with V and J, and every other rearrangement counted as non-productive. Following IMGT convention, CDR3 was defined as the stretch from the second conserved V-encoded cysteine to the conserved J-encoded phenylalanine. Sequences without an unambiguous match to a single V gene segment were excluded from the earlier analysis of almost 600 of the donors. An earlier analysis of just under 600 of the donors called V segments functional above 56.7% productive rearrangements and segregating when the between-donor standard deviation exceeded 5%. A statistical classification framework was built to diagnose cytomegalovirus status from the catalog of TCR beta chain sequences. In a later analysis, V and J genes were assigned by comparing TCR nucleotide sequences against IMGT/GENE-DB human TR gene sequences. The TCRdist pipeline was used in a later analysis to assign CDR3 sequences and most-parsimonious VDJ recombination scenarios. In a later analysis, every TCR beta chain was defined by the combination of its CDR3 amino acid sequence and its V-gene family, and reads without a unique V-gene family were dropped. A later analysis removed 500 to 600 highly shared, low-generation-probability nucleotide sequences to deal with suspected cross-contamination and a sequencing artifact. For each public chain, a later analysis derived a clonal expansion index from normalized ranks of inferred template counts within each repertoire. A later analysis computed generation probabilities with a VDJ recombination model fitted to out-of-frame rearrangements, and checked the results against IGoR. Hypergeometric tests were used in a later analysis to score TCR-TCR, TCR-HLA and TCR-CMV co-occurrence, with a repertoire-size bias correction applied to the TCR pairs. In a later analysis, false discovery rates were estimated by permuting HLA or CMV assignments 20 times. In a later analysis, co-occurring TCRs were grouped with DBSCAN, and TCRdist sequence similarity was added when clustering was performed within HLA-allele-positive subsets. Repertoires with fewer than 30,000 or more than 120,000 public chains were left out of co-occurrence clustering, as were four to six repertoires with anomalous nucleotide sharing. This is the immuneACCESS table as TCRdb keeps it, with only in-frame sequences that have V and J called. A part of the clones is gone; compared with another copy, unresolved V genes explain less than half, and the rest is unexplained. That table supplies the V and J calls and clone size; D and trimming were determined from the DNA. The sample table holds over 90,000 clones, of which around four fifths were seen once. Around 2.6% of the sample is taken by the ten largest.

The material sequenced was PBMCs. The TCR was taken from a man aged 35-49 years in good health and CMV-seronegative.

The nucleotides are TGTGCCAGTAGTATCGGCCAGGGGGGTGGCTACGAGCAGTACTTC. This is translated as CASSIGQGGGYEQYF. Here the chain combines TRBV19 and TRBJ2-7, and perhaps TRBD1 as D gene, on 7 matching bases. The germline V gene (reference sequence) specifies LNHDA as CDR1 and SQIVND as CDR2. V sheds 3 bases and J sheds 3 bases, leaving 15 bases between their ends. The CDR3 runs 15 amino acids, cysteine and phenylalanine included. Only the CDR3 DNA is retained, 45 bases long and in frame from the first base.